A single sample is the source of the 32 T cell receptor beta chains below, sequenced in a study of blood T cell repertoires in COVID-19. TCRdb's copy holds only in-frame clones and misses some; the assay was immunoSEQ multiplex PCR. The repertoire has 200,000 to 300,000 clones, about 89% of them found once; the top ten carry 4.1%. Source material: PBMCs or T cells enriched from blood (not recorded which). These receptors were obtained from a woman in her twenties or thirties who had recovered from COVID-19.

This chain uses TRBV2 with TRBJ2-4; D is perhaps TRBD2 (5 bases). The length of the CDR3 is 15 residues. The ends were cut back, 3 bases at V and 5 bases at J, with 14 bases in the middle. Germline V gives CDR1 SNHLY, CDR2 FYNNEI. The CDR3 is CASSDRGNAENIQYF. For the CDR3, the DNA is TGTGCCAGCAGTGATCGGGGTAACGCTGAAAACATTCAGTACTTC.

This clone was counted at least ten times. The CDR3 region is CASSREPRGLNSPLHF. The CDR3 region has the DNA TGTGCCAGTAGTAGAGAACCTAGGGGGCTCAATTCACCCCTCCACTTT. J is TRBJ1-6 and V is TRBV19; 7 bases line up with TRBD1. The germline V gene encodes CDR1 LNHDA and CDR2 SQIVND (reference sequence). J gave up 7 bases and V 4 bases, and 10 bases lay outside the gene matches. The CDR3 runs 16 residues.

The chain couples TRBV6-2 or TRBV6-3 to TRBJ2-1; tentative D call: TRBD1 (5 bases). Trimming cost V 6 bases and J 0 bases, with 15 bases left between them. The germline gives CDR1 MNHEY, CDR2 SVGEGT. CDR3 length: 16 residues. DNA for the CDR3: TGTGCCAGCAGCTGGGGCGGTCTGAGCTCCTACAATGAGCAGTTCTTC. Translating it yields CASSWGGLSSYNEQFF.

The chain joins TRBV30 to TRBJ1-2; 10 bases line up with TRBD1. The CDR3 has 13 residues. Germline-derived CDR1 and CDR2 are GTSNPN and SVGIG (reference sequence). Trimming at V came to 2 bases and at J to 10 bases, leaving 7 bases not matched to a gene. Here the CDR3 reads CAWSLSDRGPYTF. In DNA, the CDR3 is TGTGCCTGGAGTCTAAGTGACAGGGGGCCCTACACCTTC.

This chain links TRBV27 with TRBJ2-1, with a tentative D call TRBD2 (7 bases). V lost 7 bases and J 3 bases, leaving 22 bases between the germline ends. The length of the CDR3 is 17 residues. CDR1 and CDR2 from the germline V gene are MNHEY and SMNVEV (reference sequence). CDR3 amino acids: CASNLWAGAGDYNEQFF. The CDR3 DNA reads as TGTGCCAGCAACTTATGGGCAGGGGCGGGAGACTACAATGAGCAGTTCTTC.

This clone was recorded only once. The CDR3 is CASSVGPVVPYEQYF. The DNA for the CDR3 is TGTGCCAGCAGCGTAGGGCCCGTGGTCCCCTACGAGCAGTACTTC. The chain combines TRBV9 with TRBJ2-7; D not resolved. The V gene lost 0 bases and the J gene lost 2 bases, with 12 bases spanning the gap. Germline CDR1 SGDLS, CDR2 YYNGEE. The CDR3 loop spans 15 amino acids.

The J gene is TRBJ1-6, the V gene TRBV19; no definite D call. V shed 0 bases and J shed 10 bases, with 7 bases lying between them. This CDR3 is built from 13 residues. Per the germline V gene, CDR1 is LNHDA and CDR2 is SQIVND (reference sequence). The CDR3 region is CASSIDWASPLHF. The CDR3 DNA reads TGTGCCAGTAGTATAGATTGGGCCTCACCCCTCCACTTT. The full variable domain, in which reference TRBV19 and TRBJ1-6 provide the parts outside the CDR3, is DGGITQSPKYLFRKEGQNVTLSCEQNLNHDAMYWYRQDPGQGLRLIYYSQIVNDFQKGDIAEGYSVSREKKESFPLTVTSAQKNPTAFYLCASSIDWASPLHFGNGTRLTVT.

The V call is TRBV10-3, the J call TRBJ1-4, with 10 bases matching TRBD1. Trimming at V came to 10 bases and at J to 8 bases, leaving 10 bases not matched to a gene. Per the germline V gene, CDR1 is ENHRY and CDR2 is SYGVKD. The CDR3 is 14 amino acids. The CDR3 spells CATKLTGGEEKLFF. CDR3 sequence (DNA): TGTGCCACCAAGCTGACAGGGGGCGAAGAAAAACTGTTTTTT.

Concerning this clone: This sample includes further DNA sequences coding for the same CDR3. J is TRBJ1-2 and V is TRBV28; the D is unclear. Germline V gene sequence: CDR1 MDHEN, CDR2 SYDVKM. The CDR3 loop spans 12 amino acids. V was clipped by 3 bases and J by 4 bases, with 6 bases between them. The CDR3 spells CASSFRGYGYTF. The CDR3 bases are TGTGCCAGCAGTTTTCGGGGCTATGGCTACACCTTC.

V gene TRBV25-1 combines with J gene TRBJ1-5; D uncertain. From germline, CDR1 is MGHDK and CDR2 SYGVNS. Between the trimmed V and J ends, which lost 3 bases and 1 base, there was a span of 10 bases. This CDR3 comprises 15 residues. DNA of the CDR3: TGTGCCAGCAGTGAGGCGGGCCCGAGCAATCAGCCCCAGCATTTT. Its protein is CASSEAGPSNQPQHF.

V and J are TRBV5-4 and TRBJ2-3; 7 bases line up with TRBD1. Looked up from germline, CDR1 is SGHNT and CDR2 is YYREEE (reference sequence). The V gene end was trimmed by 1 base and the J gene end by 2 bases; junction bases not matched to a gene: 4. The CDR3 length is 15 residues. CDR3 sequence (DNA): TGTGCCAGCAGCTTGTCACAGGGGAACACAGATACGCAGTATTTT. Its translation: CASSLSQGNTDTQYF.

The rearrangement links TRBV2 to TRBJ2-7, with TRBD1 matching 7 bases. The CDR3 is 14 amino acids. The germline gives CDR1 SNHLY, CDR2 FYNNEI. Trimming cost V 6 bases and J 2 bases; bases outside gene matches: 7. CDR3 in amino acids: CASRVGTVTYEQYF. CDR3 nucleotides: TGTGCCAGCAGGGTGGGGACAGTAACCTACGAGCAGTACTTC.

The chain carries TRBV4-1 and TRBJ2-5, with 14 nucleotides matching TRBD2. Germline-derived CDR1 and CDR2 are MGHRA and YSYEKL. After removal of 3 bases from V and 3 bases from J, the junction contained 3 bases not matched to a gene. This CDR3 is 16 amino acids long. CDR3 amino acids: CASSQMTSGGEETQYF. The CDR3 coding sequence is TGCGCCAGCAGCCAGATGACTAGCGGGGGGGAAGAGACCCAGTACTTC.

The V call is TRBV29-1, the J call TRBJ2-5; D gene uncertain. Germline values: CDR1 SQVTM, CDR2 ANQGSEA. V dropped 4 bases and J dropped 2 bases, with 14 bases sitting between them. The CDR3 has 14 amino acids. The CDR3 DNA sequence: TGCAGCGTTGCTGGTGGGCGTGAACAAGAGACCCAGTACTTC. Translated: CSVAGGREQETQYF.

V is TRBV10-3 and J is TRBJ1-1; 7 bases are shared with TRBD1. V lost 6 bases, J lost 1 base, and 8 bases stayed unmatched. The CDR3 totals 15 residues. Germline-derived CDR1 and CDR2 are ENHRY and SYGVKD. The CDR3 region is CAIRATGHENTEAFF. CDR3 coding DNA: TGTGCCATCAGAGCGACAGGGCATGAGAACACTGAAGCTTTCTTT.

V gene TRBV12-3 or TRBV12-4 combines with J gene TRBJ1-1, with D possibly being TRBD1 (5 bases). Between the trimmed V and J ends, which lost 8 bases and 3 bases, there was a span of 13 bases. CDR3 length: 13 amino acids. The CDR3 sequence: CASGHDRHTEAFF. The CDR3 nucleotides are TGTGCCAGCGGTCATGACAGACACACTGAAGCTTTCTTT.

This chain links TRBV2 with TRBJ1-3; the match to TRBD1 covers 8 bases. From germline, CDR1 is SNHLY and CDR2 FYNNEI. CDR3 length: 17 residues. The V gene end was trimmed by 0 bases and the J gene end by 4 bases; junction bases not matched to a gene: 8. CDR3 coding DNA: TGTGCCAGCAGTGAAGCGGCAGGGGGCTTCTTGGGAAACACCATATATTTT. This gives the protein CASSEAAGGFLGNTIYF.

This clone was observed a few times. The chain uses TRBV13 and TRBJ1-6, with TRBD1 identical over 7 bases. Trimming at V came to 5 bases and at J to 10 bases, leaving 11 bases not matched to a gene. This CDR3 comprises 15 residues. Germline CDR1 PRHDT, CDR2 FYEKMQ (reference sequence). This chain's CDR3 is CASSQGGQRRSPLHF. CDR3 sequence (DNA): TGTGCCAGCAGCCAGGGGGGCCAGAGACGGTCACCCCTCCACTTT. The variable domain in full, with the rest retrieved from reference TRBV13 and TRBJ1-6, is AAGVIQSPRHLIKEKRETATLKCYPIPRHDTVYWYQQGPGQDPQFLISFYEKMQSDKGSIPDRFSAQQFSDYHSELNMSSLELGDSALYFCASSQGGQRRSPLHFGNGTRLTVT.

This chain joins TRBV27 and TRBJ1-5; D is unresolved. Germline CDR1 is MNHEY and CDR2 is SMNVEV (reference sequence). The CDR3 covers 13 residues. V lost 3 bases to trimming and J lost 5 bases, with 8 bases between them. CDR3 protein: CASSLGRDQPQHF. CDR3 DNA: TGTGCCAGCAGTTTGGGGAGGGATCAGCCCCAGCATTTT.

This chain joins TRBV11-3 and TRBJ2-7, with 7 bases matching TRBD1. The CDR3 is 15 amino acids. Looked up from germline, CDR1 is SGHNT and CDR2 is YENEEA. J was trimmed by 6 bases and V by 4 bases; bases with no gene match: 12. This chain's CDR3 is CASSWGRRTGVEQYF. For the CDR3, the DNA is TGTGCCAGCAGCTGGGGAAGACGGACAGGCGTCGAGCAGTACTTC.

V and J are TRBV6-2 or TRBV6-3 and TRBJ2-6; tentatively, D is TRBD2 (5 bases). Germline V gene data show CDR1 as MNHEY and CDR2 as SVGEGT. The CDR3 has 15 residues. Trimming pared 4 bases from V and 1 base from J, leaving 8 bases between. CDR3 bases: TGTGCCAGCAGTTTGGACTGGTCTGGGGCCAACGTCCTGACTTTC. Residues: CASSLDWSGANVLTF.

The chain links TRBV3-1 (or the pseudogene TRBV3-2) to TRBJ1-5; TRBD1 is a possible D gene (6 bases). Trimming shortened V by 0 bases and J by 5 bases, and 8 bases separated the two germline ends. The germline gives CDR1 LGHDT, CDR2 YNNKEL (reference sequence). The CDR3 is made up of 14 amino acids. The CDR3 here is CASSQEAGDQPQHF. DNA of the CDR3: TGTGCCAGCAGCCAAGAGGCAGGGGATCAGCCCCAGCATTTT.

The V gene is TRBV7-9, the J gene TRBJ1-1, with D maybe TRBD1 (5 bases). The germline V gene encodes CDR1 SEHNR and CDR2 FQNEAQ (reference sequence). Trimming shortened V by 9 bases and J by 7 bases, and 18 bases separated the two germline ends. CDR3 length: 13 amino acids. CDR3: CASTNQGRGEAFF. The CDR3 DNA is TGTGCCAGTACTAACCAAGGGAGGGGTGAAGCTTTCTTT.

V gene TRBV7-2 combines with J gene TRBJ2-7; 7 bases are shared with TRBD1. Germline CDR1 and CDR2: SGHTA and FQGNSA. This CDR3 has 16 amino acids. The J segment lost 3 bases and the V segment lost 1 base, leaving 9 bases of the junction unmatched. Here the CDR3 DNA reads TGTGCCAGCAGCTTAGGACCGGGACAGCAGTACTACGAGCAGTACTTC. Encoded protein: CASSLGPGQQYYEQYF. Using reference TRBV7-2 and TRBJ2-7 for the parts outside the CDR3, the full variable domain is GAGVSQSPSNKVTEKGKDVELRCDPISGHTALYWYRQSLGQGLEFLIYFQGNSAPDKSGLPSDRFSAERTGGSVSTLTIQRTQQEDSAVYLCASSLGPGQQYYEQYFGPGTRLTVT.

This chain links TRBV28 with TRBJ1-2; the D is unclear. The CDR3 spans 12 residues. V was trimmed by 3 bases and J by 4 bases, leaving 6 bases between them. The V gene's germline CDR1 is MDHEN and CDR2 SYDVKM. CDR3 DNA sequence: TGTGCCAGCAGTTTTCATCCCTATGGCTACACCTTC. Protein sequence: CASSFHPYGYTF.

V gene TRBV7-9 combines with J gene TRBJ1-6; D gene uncertain. Germline V gene data show CDR1 as SEHNR and CDR2 as FQNEAQ (reference sequence). The germline V and J ends were trimmed by 3 bases and 7 bases, with 13 bases remaining between them. CDR3 length equals 15 residues. The CDR3 nucleotides are TGTGCCAGCAGCTTGGAGGGAGTCGGGAATTCACCCCTCCACTTT. This gives the protein CASSLEGVGNSPLHF.

V is TRBV4-1 and J is TRBJ1-2, with a tentative D call TRBD1 (6 bases). Trimming took off 1 base at V and 4 bases at J, with 13 bases between the two ends. This CDR3 spans 15 amino acids. Germline loops: CDR1 MGHRA, CDR2 YSYEKL. The CDR3 DNA reads as TGCGCCAGCAGCCAAGCCCAGGGGTTGGGCTATGGCTACACCTTC. It specifies CASSQAQGLGYGYTF.

This clone was seen a handful of times. V and J are TRBV28 and TRBJ1-2, with 8 positions matching TRBD1. The junction had 7 bases not matched to a gene; V was cut back by 5 bases and J by 2 bases. This CDR3 is 15 amino acids long. Germline-derived CDR1 and CDR2 are MDHEN and SYDVKM. The CDR3 coding sequence is TGTGCCAGCAGTCCTTGGACAGGGACCAACTATGGCTACACCTTC. It translates to CASSPWTGTNYGYTF.

The V and J genes are TRBV27 and TRBJ1-1, with 9 bases matching TRBD1. From germline, CDR1 is MNHEY and CDR2 SMNVEV (reference sequence). Trimming took 4 bases from V and 5 from J; bases not matched to a gene: 5. This CDR3 region has 14 residues. The CDR3 is CASSSRQGGTEAFF. The CDR3 DNA is TGTGCCAGCAGTTCAAGACAGGGGGGGACTGAAGCTTTCTTT.

The sample holds a few counts of this clone. The CDR3 region is CASSGLGQGYGPQHF. CDR3 nucleotide sequence: TGTGCCAGCAGCGGGCTTGGACAGGGGTACGGGCCCCAGCATTTT. The chain couples TRBV2 to TRBJ1-5; 9 bases are shared with TRBD1. With 6 bases clipped from V and 9 bases from J, the junction kept 12 bases outside the gene matches. The CDR3 consists of 15 residues. Germline V gene sequence: CDR1 SNHLY, CDR2 FYNNEI.

The chain employs TRBV5-1 and TRBJ1-4; D possibly corresponds to TRBD1 (5 bases). The CDR3 runs 16 residues. Germline-derived CDR1 and CDR2 are SGHRS and YFSETQ. V was pared by 0 bases and J by 0 bases, with 9 bases between. This CDR3 is CASSLAGGATNEKLFF. The CDR3 nucleotides are TGCGCCAGCAGCTTGGCCGGAGGGGCAACTAATGAAAAACTGTTTTTT.

V is TRBV4-2 and J is TRBJ2-5; possibly TRBD1 for D (6 bases). The CDR3 has 15 amino acids. CDR1 LGHNA and CDR2 YNFKEQ come from the germline V gene. V was clipped by 0 bases and J by 2 bases, with 10 bases between them. In nucleotides, the CDR3 is TGTGCCAGCAGCCAAGACGGACAGTTACAAGAGACCCAGTACTTC. It translates to CASSQDGQLQETQYF.